This TCR beta chain was observed in a study of cytomegalovirus exposure and HLA in healthy donors. Remarks on this clone: The antigen is undetermined.

Study outcomes and limitations: It was about 180 TCR beta chains that were listed as cytomegalovirus-associated.

The PCR contained 60 Vbeta and 13 Jbeta primers. Repertoires were generated with immunoSEQ multiplex PCR, while TCRdb's copy carries only in-frame clones and drops some. The table lists 150,000 to 250,000 clones, roughly 78% of them singletons. Germline loops: CDR1 PRHDT, CDR2 FYEKMQ (reference sequence). V lost 1 base to trimming and J lost 2 bases, with 9 bases between them. The CDR3 covers 16 residues. The sequence came from a girl between 10 and 17 years old in good health and CMV-seropositive. The chain links TRBV13 to TRBJ2-6, with D perhaps matching TRBD1 (6 bases). The specimen was PBMCs. The CDR3 sequence is CASSLAGAAGANVLTF. CDR3 sequence (DNA): TGTGCCAGCAGCTTAGCAGGGGCGGCTGGGGCCAACGTCCTGACTTTC.